The present TCR beta chain was sequenced within a study of cytomegalovirus exposure and HLA in healthy donors. The CDR3 length is 16 residues. Germline CDR1 reads GTSNPN; CDR2 reads SVGIG (reference sequence). Use of 60 Vbeta and 13 Jbeta primers characterized the PCR. Only in-frame clones appear in the TCRdb table, and some are missing; sequencing was by immunoSEQ multiplex PCR. This table has about 50,000 clones, around four fifths appearing once. With respect to this clone: Its antigen is not known.

Study conclusions and caveats: Exclusion applied to some V segments, including TRBV6-2 and TRBV6-3, as they were indistinguishable. Cytomegalovirus-associated status was assigned to about 150 TCR beta chains.

This rearrangement joins TRBV30 to TRBJ2-5; D is possibly TRBD1 (6 bases). The J call is uncertain, as TRBJ2-7 better fits the DNA end. The source is a man aged 25-45 years in good health and CMV-seronegative. The sequenced material came from PBMCs. CDR3 coding DNA: TGTGCCTGGAAATCTCTCAGGACAGCTGACTCCTACGAGCAGTACTTC. It encodes CAWKSLRTADSYEQYF.